Sequencing of this TCR beta chain was carried out in a study of T cells expressing NK-cell markers. The CDR3 covers 15 residues. Germline V CDR1 and CDR2: SGHTA, FQGNSA. cDNA encoding TCR beta was synthesized via 5'RACE template switching incorporating UMIs. TCRdb reprocessed the 5' RACE reads and reports one entry per CDR3 protein, with no DNA. The listing contains a few hundred thousand distinct CDR3 sequences. This TCR was sampled from a man between 18 and 35 years old in good health. The V call is TRBV7-2, the J call TRBJ2-1; lacking DNA, the TRBD2 call made by TCRdb goes unchecked. The sequencing sample was made of blood T cells: a sorted CD56 or NKG2C T cell subset, CD4+ or CD8+ T cells, or bulk PBMC T cells (not recorded which). The CDR3 spells CASSLGGPTADEQFF. Variable domain in full (rest from reference TRBV7-2 and TRBJ2-1): GAGVSQSPSNKVTEKGKDVELRCDPISGHTALYWYRQSLGQGLEFLIYFQGNSAPDKSGLPSDRFSAERTGGSVSTLTIQRTQQEDSAVYLCASSLGGPTADEQFFGPGTRLTVL.